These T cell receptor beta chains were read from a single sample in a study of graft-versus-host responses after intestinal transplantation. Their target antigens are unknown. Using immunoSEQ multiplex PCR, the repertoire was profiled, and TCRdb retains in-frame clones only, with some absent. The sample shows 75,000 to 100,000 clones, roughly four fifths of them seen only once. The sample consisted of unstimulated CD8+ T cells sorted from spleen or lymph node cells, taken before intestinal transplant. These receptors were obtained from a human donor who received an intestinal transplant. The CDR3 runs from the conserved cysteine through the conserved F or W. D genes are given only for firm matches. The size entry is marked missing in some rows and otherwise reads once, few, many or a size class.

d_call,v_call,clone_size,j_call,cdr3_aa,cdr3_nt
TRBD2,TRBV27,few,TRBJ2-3,CASSSASGGRVADTQYF,TGTGCCAGCAGTTCGGCTAGCGGGGGGCGGGTGGCAGATACGCAGTATTTT
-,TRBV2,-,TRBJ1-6,CASLTGRLNSPLHF,TGTGCCAGCCTAACAGGGAGATTAAATTCACCCCTCCACTTT
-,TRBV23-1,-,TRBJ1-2,CASSPREGTNYGYTF,TGCGCCAGCAGCCCCCGGGAGGGGACTAACTATGGCTACACCTTC
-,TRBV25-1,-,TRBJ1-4,CASSERGRNEKLFF,TGTGCCAGCAGTGAAAGGGGCCGTAACGAAAAACTGTTTTTT
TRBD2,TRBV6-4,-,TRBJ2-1,CASRESGGADNEQFF,TGTGCCAGCAGGGAGAGCGGGGGGGCGGATAATGAGCAGTTCTTC
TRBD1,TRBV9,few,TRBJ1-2,CASSVDRGYYGYTF,TGTGCCAGCAGCGTAGACAGGGGGTACTATGGCTACACCTTC
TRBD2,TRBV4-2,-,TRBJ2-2,CASSQGLAGGTGELFF,TGTGCCAGCAGCCAAGGACTAGCGGGGGGCACCGGGGAGCTGTTTTTT
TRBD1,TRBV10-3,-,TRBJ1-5,CAISEGTETRQPQHF,TGTGCCATCAGTGAAGGGACAGAGACTAGGCAGCCCCAGCATTTT
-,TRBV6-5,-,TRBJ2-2,CASSFPSRTGELFF,TGTGCCAGCAGTTTCCCATCTCGGACCGGGGAGCTGTTTTTT
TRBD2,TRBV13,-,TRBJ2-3,CASSLALAGADTQYF,TGTGCCAGCAGCTTAGCACTAGCGGGCGCAGATACGCAGTATTTT
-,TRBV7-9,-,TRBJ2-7,CASSLEGLQYEQYF,TGTGCCAGCAGCTTAGAGGGACTCCAGTACGAGCAGTACTTC
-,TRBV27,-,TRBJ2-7,CASSFGHEQYF,TGTGCCAGCAGTTTTGGGCACGAGCAGTACTTC
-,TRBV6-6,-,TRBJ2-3,CASSAVTTDTQYF,TGTGCCAGCAGTGCCGTCACCACAGATACGCAGTATTTT
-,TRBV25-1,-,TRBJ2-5,CASSDPQDRDRQETQYF,TGTGCCAGCAGTGACCCCCAGGACCGGGATCGCCAAGAGACCCAGTACTTC
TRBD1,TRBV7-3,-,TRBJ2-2,CASSLPEQGASLGTGELFF,TGTGCCAGCAGCTTGCCGGAGCAGGGGGCCTCTCTTGGCACCGGGGAGCTGTTTTTT
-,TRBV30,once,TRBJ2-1,CAWCPGRGNNEQFF,TGTGCCTGGTGTCCGGGACGCGGGAACAATGAGCAGTTCTTC
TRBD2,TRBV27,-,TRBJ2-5,CASSLGLAGGRQETQYF,TGTGCCAGCAGTTTAGGCCTAGCGGGCGGCCGCCAAGAGACCCAGTACTTC
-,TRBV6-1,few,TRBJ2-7,CGCIGPPSYEQYF,TGTGGCTGCATCGGGCCTCCATCCTACGAGCAGTACTTC
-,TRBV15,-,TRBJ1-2,CATSRDYDNYGYTF,TGTGCCACCAGCAGAGATTACGATAACTATGGCTACACCTTC
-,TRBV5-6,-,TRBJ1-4,CASSSGSEKLFF,TGTGCCAGCAGCTCGGGCAGTGAAAAACTGTTTTTT
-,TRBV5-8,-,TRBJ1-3,CASSLWGSGNTIYF,TGTGCCAGCAGCTTGTGGGGGTCTGGAAACACCATATATTTT
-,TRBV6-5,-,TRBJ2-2,CASSYSPSTGELFF,TGTGCCAGCAGTTATTCCCCCTCCACCGGGGAGCTGTTTTTT
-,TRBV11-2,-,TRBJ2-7,CASSPGAGYEQYF,TGTGCCAGCAGCCCAGGGGCCGGCTACGAGCAGTACTTC
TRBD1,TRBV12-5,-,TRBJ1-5,CASALPGQPNQPQHF,TGTGCTAGTGCCCTCCCGGGACAGCCGAATCAGCCCCAGCATTTT
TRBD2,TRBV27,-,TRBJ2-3,CASSLAGGHSSTDTQYF,TGTGCCAGCAGTTTAGCGGGAGGGCATTCTAGCACAGATACGCAGTATTTT
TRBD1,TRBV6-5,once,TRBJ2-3,CASSQRTGDTQYF,TGTGCCAGCAGCCAAAGGACAGGGGATACGCAGTATTTT
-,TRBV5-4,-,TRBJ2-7,CASSIIPYEQYF,TGTGCCAGCAGCATAATACCCTACGAGCAGTACTTC